What follows are 14 T cell receptor beta chains derived from one specimen sequenced in a study of beta chain features in type 1 diabetes (dated by TCRdb to about 2018). Library preparation was by the immunoSEQ multiplex PCR assay. All of the isolated RNA was reverse transcribed with the High Capacity cDNA Reverse Transcription Kit, so expressed TCRB transcripts were sequenced. What TCRdb holds here is the immuneACCESS table cut down to in-frame rearrangements. Part of the clones is not present; checked against another copy, under half of the missing clones reflect an unresolved V gene, and the others are unexplained. The sample yields about 360,000 clones; around 12% were counted once. The ten largest clones capture more than 0.015% of the sample. The sequencing input was naive CD4+ T cells from blood. This sample's cell subset or site label indicates: true naive CD4+ T cells. Receptor source: a man between 18 and 29 years old in good health.

The table lists this clone with a few counts. Here the CDR3 DNA reads TGTGCCAGCAGGGACAGGGGGCTTGGGGCCAACGTCCTGACTTTC. Residues: CASRDRGLGANVLTF. The chain recombines TRBV6-6 with TRBJ2-6, with 11 nucleotides matching TRBD1. Unmatched junction bases numbered 1, after V lost 6 bases and J lost 3 bases. This CDR3 spans 15 amino acids. From germline, CDR1 is MNHNY and CDR2 SVGAGI (reference sequence).

In this sample, this clone turned up a few times. The chain links TRBV4-2 to TRBJ2-3; 8 bases align to TRBD2. The V gene's germline CDR1 is LGHNA and CDR2 YNFKEQ. Germline trimming cut 0 bases from V and 2 bases from J; bases unmatched to any gene: 4. There are 16 residues in the CDR3. The CDR3, as DNA: TGTGCCAGCAGCCAAGATACGGGGGGGCTCACAGATACGCAGTATTTT. Its protein is CASSQDTGGLTDTQYF.

V is TRBV5-5 and J is TRBJ1-1; TRBD1 might be the D (6 bases). The CDR3 spans 14 residues. CDR1 and CDR2 from the germline V gene are SGHKS and YYEKEE (reference sequence). The germline V and J ends were trimmed by 2 bases and 4 bases, with 12 bases remaining between them. The CDR3 protein is CASSFGGGGTEAFF. The CDR3 DNA follows: TGTGCCAGCAGCTTTGGGGGCGGCGGCACTGAAGCTTTCTTT. The entire variable domain, with the rest obtained from reference TRBV5-5 and TRBJ1-1, is as follows: DAGVTQSPTHLIKTRGQQVTLRCSPISGHKSVSWYQQVLGQGPQFIFQYYEKEERGRGNFPDRFSARQFPNYSSELNVNALLLGDSALYLCASSFGGGGTEAFFGQGTRLTVV.

This clone has just a few counts. The rearrangement uses TRBV9 and TRBJ1-6; D ambiguous. CDR1 SGDLS and CDR2 YYNGEE come from the germline V gene. The V gene lost 3 bases and the J gene lost 4 bases, with 8 bases spanning the gap. This CDR3 region has 14 residues. The CDR3 DNA reads TGTGCCAGCAGCGAGCGGACTTATAATTCACCCCTCCACTTT. This sequence encodes CASSERTYNSPLHF. The full variable domain, rest sourced from reference TRBV9 and TRBJ1-6, is DSGVTQTPKHLITATGQRVTLRCSPRSGDLSVYWYQQSLDQGLQFLIQYYNGEERAKGNILERFSAQQFPDLHSELNLSSLELGDSALYFCASSERTYNSPLHFGNGTRLTVT.

This clone was counted only a few times. The chain links TRBV5-1 to TRBJ2-1; no clear D. CDR1 SGHRS and CDR2 YFSETQ come from the germline V gene. Deletions cut 6 bases from V and 7 bases from J, with 17 bases between. The length of the CDR3 is 14 residues. The CDR3 DNA follows: TGCGCCAGCATTCTAGGTCCCTTGGGTAATGAGCAGTTCTTC. As protein: CASILGPLGNEQFF.

This sequence joins TRBV7-6 and TRBJ2-3; TRBD2 agrees at 11 bases. The CDR3 extends over 18 amino acids. Germline lookup yields CDR1 SGHVS and CDR2 FNYEAQ. Trimming at V came to 2 bases and at J to 2 bases, leaving 9 bases not matched to a gene. CDR3 sequence: CASSLRGISGRVTDTQYF. The CDR3 nucleotides read TGTGCCAGCAGCTTAAGGGGGATTAGCGGGAGGGTCACAGATACGCAGTATTTT.

This clone was seen only a few times. The V call is TRBV30, the J call TRBJ1-2; D uncertain. V was clipped by 0 bases and J by 0 bases, with 11 bases between them. The CDR3 extends over 15 amino acids. CDR1 is GTSNPN, CDR2 SVGIG, per germline (reference sequence). Here the CDR3 reads CAWSVLRGANYGYTF. Written as DNA, the CDR3 is TGTGCCTGGAGTGTACTTCGGGGAGCTAACTATGGCTACACCTTC.

This clone has a handful of counts. The V and J genes are TRBV11-2 and TRBJ1-4, with 10 bases aligning to TRBD1. The CDR3 loop spans 15 amino acids. The germline gives CDR1 SGHAT, CDR2 FQNNGV. V lost 2 bases, J lost 5 bases, and 2 bases stayed unmatched. DNA for the CDR3: TGTGCCAGCAGCTTACAGGGACAGGGGAATGAAAAACTGTTTTTT. It translates to CASSLQGQGNEKLFF.

The rearrangement joins TRBV18 to TRBJ2-7; TRBD1 might be the D (6 bases). In germline, CDR1 is KGHSH, CDR2 LQKENI. V was trimmed by 6 bases and J by 3 bases, leaving 21 bases between them. The CDR3 runs to 16 residues. CDR3 nucleotides: TGTGCCAGCTCCCCTCGAGTAGGGGGTTCCAACTACGAGCAGTACTTC. Translated, it gives CASSPRVGGSNYEQYF.

The rearrangement uses TRBV9 and TRBJ1-4, with a possible D match to TRBD1 (6 bases). The germline gives CDR1 SGDLS, CDR2 YYNGEE. V was shortened by 4 bases and J by 7 bases, with 17 bases between the two germline ends. The CDR3 consists of 15 residues. The CDR3 sequence is CASSTSTGPSEKLFF. The CDR3 nucleotides are TGTGCCAGCAGCACCTCGACAGGACCCTCTGAAAAACTGTTTTTT.

The sample holds many counts of this clone. V usage is TRBV4-3 and J usage is TRBJ2-7, with no clear D. The CDR3 totals 17 residues. Germline V lookup: CDR1 LGHNA, CDR2 YSLEER. V was cut by 0 bases and J by 2 bases, with 17 bases left in between. For the CDR3, the DNA is TGCGCCAGCAGCCAAGATCTAAGCTGGGCAGCCACCTACGAGCAGTACTTC. It translates to CASSQDLSWAATYEQYF.

V gene TRBV28 combines with J gene TRBJ2-7; 10 nucleotides agree with TRBD1. Per germline, CDR1 MDHEN and CDR2 SYDVKM. The CDR3 spans 17 residues. The junction had 8 bases not matched to a gene; V was cut back by 0 bases and J by 3 bases. The CDR3 coding sequence is TGTGCCAGCAGTTTATGGGGACCCGGGACAGGGGTCTACGAGCAGTACTTC. Its translation: CASSLWGPGTGVYEQYF.

This chain joins TRBV7-6 and TRBJ2-3, with TRBD1 matching over 8 bases. V lost 4 bases and J lost 4; bases outside the gene matches: 4. CDR1 SGHVS and CDR2 FNYEAQ come from the germline V gene. This CDR3 contains 14 residues. CDR3 sequence (DNA): TGTGCCAGCAGCTCAAGACAGGGGTCAGATACGCAGTATTTT. Its protein product is CASSSRQGSDTQYF. The full variable domain, rest sourced from reference TRBV7-6 and TRBJ2-3, is GAGVSQSPRYKVTKRGQDVALRCDPISGHVSLYWYRQALGQGPEFLTYFNYEAQQDKSGLPNDRFSAERPEGSISTLTIQRTEQRDSAMYRCASSSRQGSDTQYFGPGTRLTVL.

This clone was seen only a few times. The V and J genes are TRBV7-2 and TRBJ2-3; no reliable D call. Germline CDR1 SGHTA, CDR2 FQGNSA. The V end lost 5 bases, the J end lost 4 bases, and 4 bases lay between the germline ends. This CDR3 spans 11 amino acids. The CDR3 coding sequence is TGTGCCAGCAGCACATCAGATACGCAGTATTTT. Its translation: CASSTSDTQYF.